The TCR beta chain described here comes from a study of PD-1 blockade in classical Hodgkin lymphoma. After autologous stem cell transplantation all patients relapsed, and prior brentuximab vedotin exposure differed between cohorts. Complete response, partial response or progressive disease made up the best responses. Trimming shortened V by 2 bases and J by 2 bases, and 4 bases separated the two germline ends. The CDR3 has 13 residues. Per germline, CDR1 SEHNR and CDR2 FQNEAQ (reference sequence). Assay: immunoSEQ multiplex PCR; the TCRdb copy retains only in-frame clones and omits some. The sample comprises tens of thousands of clones, just over 85% of which are singletons, and nearly 2.5% rests with the top ten. Details on this clone: What it binds is not known.

Whole-study results and caveats: After ASCT, patients who started nivolumab under 1 year later were excluded. As was reported, newly diagnosed patients showed lower baseline TCR diversity than healthy donors did.

This chain uses TRBV7-9 with TRBJ2-1; D gene unclear. The sample in question was peripheral blood mononuclear cells (PBMCs), obtained at baseline. The TCR originated in a human donor with classical Hodgkin lymphoma. The DNA of the CDR3 is TGTGCCAGCAGCTTACCGCCCTACAATGAGCAGTTCTTC. Encoded protein: CASSLPPYNEQFF.